This T cell receptor beta chain was sequenced in a study of T cell responses to AZD1222 COVID-19 vaccine. The table came from immunoSEQ multiplex PCR; TCRdb's copy has only in-frame clones and leaves some out. In the table there are under 300,000 clones, over 90% of which are singletons. On this clone: What it binds is unknown.

Notes on the study in general: Spike-specific TCR breadth and depth both grew after two AZD1222 doses. Among vaccine-associated CD4 TCRs, coverage spanned spike, with dominance at 160-218 and 743-854. Sampled repertoires all dated from after the peak T cell response. Reportedly, close to half of spike-specific TCRs are directed against unmutated variant regions.

Germline V CDR1 and CDR2: LNHDA, SQIVND (reference sequence). This CDR3 contains 12 residues. V lost 11 bases and J 1 base, leaving 9 bases between the germline ends. The chain has TRBV19 and TRBJ1-3; D is undetermined. This sequence was found in an adult in good health. Sequenced here: peripheral blood, sampled on day 0 of AZD1222 vaccination. The CDR3 region has the DNA TGTGCCTCAGGAGTATCTGGAAACACCATATATTTT. Translation gives CASGVSGNTIYF.